What follows is one T cell receptor (beta chain) and its context. Its target antigen remains unknown. Base-call qualities are not available, and no considerably larger clone is one nucleotide away. The data were taken from a study of tumor and adjacent non-tumor tissue in lung cancer (dated by TCRdb to 2017 to 2018). Describing the broader study: Patients with adenocarcinoma (approximately twelve), squamous cell carcinoma (2) and small cell lung cancer (1) were included in the cohort. The 15 enrolled patients, of whom some 10 were men and 5 were women, were aged about 31 to 76 years and were diagnosed with TNM stage I to III disease. Sequencing produced about 130,000,000 productive TCRbeta reads in total, an average of approximately 4.5 million reads per sample. Bulk TCRbeta repertoires were compared between lung tumor tissue and matched distant non-tumor lung tissue obtained from more than 12 lung cancer patients. Under 35 paired specimens, one tumor and one normal lung sample per patient, were profiled by TCRbeta CDR3 sequencing. Broader findings and caveats from the paper: Significantly higher TCR diversity (inverse Simpson) was observed in tumor tissue than in normal lung tissue (around 450 vs 150, P = 0.0075, Mann-Whitney U test). TCR diversity was significantly higher in younger patients, and higher tumor TCR diversity was associated with shorter overall and disease-free survival. The top 100 clones made up a significantly larger cumulative share of the repertoire in normal lung than in tumor tissue. Only around 15 patients were included in the cohort, and the need for larger samples and more detailed clinical data was noted by the authors. Neither the sequencing platform nor unique molecular identifiers are mentioned in the methods. Peripheral blood was not sequenced, so blood TCRbeta repertoires in these lung cancer patients were not examined.

Library preparation used multiplex PCR. For sequencing, an Illumina HiSeq 2500 was employed. TCRbeta libraries were constructed through three rounds of nested PCR with primers (Table S4) according to protocols adapted from ARM-PCR. PCR products of 200-500 bp were gel-excised and purified with the QIAquick gel extraction kit before sequencing. In the original analysis: Trimmomatic was used to clean the reads, FLASH was used to merge the reads into complete CDR3 sequences, and MiTCR was used to assign the reads to V(D)J germline segments. Clonal diversity was computed as the inverse Simpson's index with VDJtools. Productive reads were defined as in-frame sequences without a premature stop codon. In TCRdb, the public reads were trimmed at Q25 with fastp and aligned with MiXCR, with productive beta chains retained. Duplicate CDR3 protein sequences are folded into a single record with the most common DNA and genes. The V and J calls here are based on TCRdb, not the publication. The sample table holds under 75,000 distinct CDR3 sequences, of which approximately 71% were seen once. The ten largest clones add up to about a quarter of the sample.

Compared with germline, V lacks 2 bases and J lacks 6 bases; bases without a gene match: 4. Inclusive of the bounding cysteine and phenylalanine, the CDR3 is 14 residues long. CDR3 DNA only is kept here, 42 bases in frame from base 1. CDR1 and CDR2 are read off the germline V gene as MGHDK and SYGVNS. RNA was extracted from bulk unsorted tissue and checked for quality with a NanoDrop ND-1000 and an Agilent 2100. The normal lung samples consisted of distant non-tumor tissue collected more than 3 cm from the tumor edge. Newly diagnosed lung cancer patients without prior chemotherapy who had been admitted for thoracic surgery in China between August and November 2014 were enrolled as donors. Anyone who had undergone radiotherapy or chemotherapy before, or who had another cancer at the same time, was left out of the study. Surgical tissue pieces of about 1-2.3 cm3 were preserved in RNAlater solution and were kept at -80 degrees C until use.

This receptor was identified in a woman aged 45-65 years with non-small cell lung cancer. Source material: distant non-tumor lung tissue. This sequence uses TRBV25-1 and TRBJ1-2; 9 of the junction bases match TRBD1. The sequence in DNA is TGTGCCAGCAGTGAAACAGGGGGCGCGGATGGCTACACCTTC. This is translated as CASSETGGADGYTF.